Shown below are 5 T cell receptor delta chains from a single sample sequenced in a study of gamma-delta chains in newborns, infants, children. TCRdb fed the reads to CATT. The sample carries approximately 6,900 delta-chain clones, 2.1% recorded once. The specimen sequenced was blood. The receptor source for this set is a child who was a newborn, infant or young child, either healthy, febrile or measles-vaccinated (not recorded which).

About this clone itself: An end of the junction differs from the germline gene, which may be a read error. The gene calls are TRDV3 and TRDJ3; 10 bases line up with TRDD3. Germline values: CDR1 TVYSNPD, CDR2 GDNSRS (reference sequence). The CDR3 has 26 residues. The CDR3: CAFERGARDGYWGISRSSWDTRRMFF. CDR3 coding DNA: TGTGCCTTTGAGAGAGGGGCTAGGGATGGGTACTGGGGGATTTCCCGAAGCTCCTGGGACACCCGACGGATGTTTTTC.

Regarding this clone: TCRdb assigns this DNA the protein of a much larger clone, which departs from its translation at residue 15; this likely reflects a read error, and the protein shown comes from translating the DNA. This chain connects TRDV2 to TRDJ2, with 7 bases identical to TRDD3. The CDR3 sequence is 18 residues long. CDR1 is GEAIGNYY, CDR2 EKD, per germline. The CDR3, as DNA: TGTGCCTGTGACACCGCGGGGACTGGGGACCCTTTGACAGCACTACTCTTCTTT. Translation gives CACDTAGTGDPLTALLFF.

This clone was counted between two and nine times. The V gene is TRDV1, the J gene TRDJ1; D may be TRDD3 (7 bases). Per germline, CDR1 TSWWSYY and CDR2 QGS. The V end lost 2 bases, the J end lost 10 bases, and 32 bases lay between the germline ends. This CDR3 spans 19 amino acids. CDR3 DNA sequence: TGTGCTCTTGGGGAAAAGGGTGTCCTACGTGTACTGGGGACTTGGGGACTCATCTTT. It is translated as CALGEKGVLRVLGTWGLIF.

This clone has more than one count but fewer than ten. TCRdb's protein sequence differs at residue 7 from the translated DNA; the protein presented here follows the DNA. V usage is TRDV2 and J usage is TRDJ2; no definite D call. Germline CDR1 and CDR2: GEAIGNYY and EKD. V lost 0 bases, J lost 1 base, and 8 bases lay in between. This CDR3 is 15 amino acids long. This chain's CDR3 is CACDTAEDLTAQLFF. The CDR3 DNA is TGTGCCTGTGACACCGCGGAGGATTTGACAGCACAACTCTTCTTT.

By its share, this clone is medium-sized. The V call is TRDV2, the J call TRDJ3; tentative D call: TRDD3 (6 bases). Germline V lookup: CDR1 GEAIGNYY, CDR2 EKD. CDR3 length: 18 residues. V lost 1 base, J lost 2 bases, and 14 bases lay in between. Here the CDR3 reads CACDTGYFSPWDTRQMFF. The CDR3 DNA is TGTGCCTGTGACACGGGATATTTTAGCCCCTGGGACACCCGACAGATGTTTTTC.